In its sample, the clone carrying this T cell receptor beta chain was seen many times. Its specificity is unknown. Graves' hyperthyroidism showing no ophthalmopathy progression within 18 months was considered stable. Each diagnosis was grounded in clinical symptoms, serum thyroxine and TRAb, thyroid ultrasound, and orbital computed tomography. PBMCs were sourced from roughly 10 ml fresh peripheral blood. This sample is part of a study of T cells in Graves' hyperthyroidism and ophthalmopathy. Study-level findings and limits: With a median lead of roughly 6.2 months before onset, the model predicted ophthalmopathy.

V was clipped by 5 bases and J by 6 bases; unmatched bases: 4. The CDR3 totals 15 residues. Germline CDR1 is SGHVS and CDR2 is FQNEAQ. Amplified TCR beta CDR3 regions came from RNA transcripts. TCR CDR3 underwent first-round RT-PCR with the HTBI primer set. TCRdb ran MiXCR on the multiplex PCR reads and lists one entry per CDR3 protein. The sample contains under 800,000 distinct CDR3 sequences, about 15% of which appear only once. This receptor was obtained from a woman younger than 30 with Graves' hyperthyroidism. Material for sequencing was blood. The genes are TRBV7-8 and TRBJ2-2, with 12 bases that match TRBD2. The DNA for the CDR3 is TGTGCCAGCAGCGCGACTAGCGGGAGTGCCGGGGAGCTGTTTTTT. It encodes CASSATSGSAGELFF.